This TCR beta chain was retrieved from a study of shared clonotypes between healthy human individuals (dated by TCRdb to the early 2020s). At the level of the whole study: The cohort included a few men and a couple of women between 18 and 49 years of age. Libraries were prepared and TCR repertoires were sequenced by different laboratories using diverse techniques, in order to increase sequencing depth and limit assay-specific biases. Between about 0.94 and 8.9 billion PBMCs per donor were obtained by leukapheresis. To estimate repertoire size and how much clonotype sharing occurs between individuals, the study deeply sequenced the blood TCR repertoires of several healthy adults. For each donor, CD4 naive and CD4 memory were each given three plates, CD8 naive was given two plates, and CD8 memory was given one plate.

The paper as a whole reports these results and caveats: Only blood was sampled, and tissue TCR repertoires likely differ from those in blood. Compared with non-shared clonotypes, the clonotypes found in all four sorted-subset donors had higher generation probabilities. The small number of donors limited the genetic and exposure-history diversity represented. Sharing across a few donors was observed for approximately 4.6% of naive CD4, over 3% of naive CD8, about 2.5% of memory CD4, and about 0.4% of memory CD8 clonotypes. Naive subsets generally had larger estimated clonotype richness than memory subsets did. Pairwise subsampling indicated that sequencing depth was expected to affect the degree of clonotype sharing among donors. Incomplete sequencing was indicated by rarefaction of sorted-subset datasets, despite the large sequencing depth.

About this clone: Its specific antigen is unknown. No much larger clone exists at a distance of one base, and base qualities are not known.

TCR CDR3 regions were amplified from genomic DNA by multiplex PCR using the deep immunoSEQ assay. Extracted genomic DNA from each cell subset was distributed evenly across all wells of several immunoSEQ 96-well plates, and each plate was treated as a replicate. For sorted subsets, each replicate PCR was loaded with 150 to 250 ng genomic DNA, equivalent to about 30,000 T cell genomes. Purified libraries were measured with a Qubit 3.0 fluorometer, size-checked on a Bioanalyzer 2100, and measured again with the KAPA Library Quantification kit. Every immunoSEQ 96-well plate was sequenced on a dedicated single-read 150-cycle Illumina NextSeq 550 flow cell. Per the source publication's procedure: Because the immunoSEQ output included only junctional sequences and no quality scores, the filtering could not be the same as the filtering used for full-length reads. Sequences were annotated with PyIR, a Python wrapper for IgBLAST v1.9, and V/J genes and CDR3 were assigned using IMGT germline references. Reads were removed for weak V/J assignments (E-value above 1e-6), missing CDR3, stop codons, out-of-frame junctions, or ambiguous translated residues. V3J clonotypes were defined by identical inferred V gene, J gene, and CDR3 amino acid sequence. Percentage overlap between repertoires was calculated by dividing the number of shared unique clonotypes by the size of the smaller repertoire. Repertoire richness was assessed with RTK rarefaction, the Chao1 estimator, and Recon v2.1 estimates of unobserved clonotypes. For all TCRbeta clonotypes obtained by the gDNA method from a handful of donors, generation probabilities were computed with OLGA. TCRdb limited this immuneACCESS table to in-frame rearrangements with V and J called. A share of clones is missing; checked studies link under half to unresolved V genes, and the rest is unexplained. The DNA gave D and trimming, while V, J and clone size come from that table. Recorded for this sample are about 2,200,000 clones; approximately 94% of them occurred a single time. More than 1.5% of the sample goes to the ten largest clones.

The CDR3 contains 15 residues, cysteine and phenylalanine counted. Only the CDR3 DNA stays, 45 bases, in frame from base 1. CDR1 MNHEY and CDR2 SVGAGI are derived from the germline V gene. Relative to germline, V is missing 2 bases and J is missing 4 bases, with 6 bases of the junction outside any gene match. CD8 naive samples were CD45RO-negative cells positively selected for CCR7, giving a CD45RA+CCR7+ population that excluded TemRA cells. Donors were healthy HIV-negative adults with no recently reported acute infections or vaccinations. All donors were Caucasian adults living in Nashville, Tennessee, USA. After blood collection by leukapheresis, PBMCs were isolated using Ficoll-Histopaque density gradient centrifugation and then cryopreserved in the vapor phase of liquid nitrogen. Analytical flow cytometry was used to check the purity and quantity of every magnetically sorted T cell population. From each sorted fraction, genomic DNA was isolated and quantified by UV absorbance on a Nanodrop 2000c.

The chain is made from TRBV6-5 and TRBJ1-2, with 8 bases matching TRBD1. The origin of this receptor is a man aged 18-30 years in good health. Some clones in this sample may be carry-over from other donors' samples. Sequencing input: naive CD8+ T cells from PBMCs. The sample's cell subset or site label, in plain terms: CD45RA+CCR7+. The base sequence is TGTGCCAGCAGTTACCAGGGACAGGTCCCCTATGGCTACACCTTC. Its protein reads: CASSYQGQVPYGYTF.